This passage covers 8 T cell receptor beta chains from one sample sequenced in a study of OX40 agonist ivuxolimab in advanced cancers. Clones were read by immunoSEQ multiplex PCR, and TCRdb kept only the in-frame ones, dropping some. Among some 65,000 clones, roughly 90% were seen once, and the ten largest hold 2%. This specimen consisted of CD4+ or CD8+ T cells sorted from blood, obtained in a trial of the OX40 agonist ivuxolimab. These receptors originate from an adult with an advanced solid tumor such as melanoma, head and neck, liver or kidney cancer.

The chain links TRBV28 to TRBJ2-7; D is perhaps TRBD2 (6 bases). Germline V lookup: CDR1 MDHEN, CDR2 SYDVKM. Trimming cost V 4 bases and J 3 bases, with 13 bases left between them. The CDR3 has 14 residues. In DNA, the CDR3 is TGTGCCAGCAGTTCCGGACTGGGAGGCTACGAGCAGTACTTC. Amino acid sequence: CASSSGLGGYEQYF.

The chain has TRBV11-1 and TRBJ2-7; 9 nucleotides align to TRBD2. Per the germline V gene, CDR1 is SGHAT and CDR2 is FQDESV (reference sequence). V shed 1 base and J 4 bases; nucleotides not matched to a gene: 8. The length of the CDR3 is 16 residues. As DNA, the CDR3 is TGTGCCAGCAGCTTAGTAGCGGGAGTATCTGGGTACGAGCAGTACTTC. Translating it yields CASSLVAGVSGYEQYF.

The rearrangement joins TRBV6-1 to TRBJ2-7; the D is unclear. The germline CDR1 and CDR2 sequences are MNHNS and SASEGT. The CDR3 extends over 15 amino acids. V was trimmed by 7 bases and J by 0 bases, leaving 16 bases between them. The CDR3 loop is CASILDHFTSYEQYF. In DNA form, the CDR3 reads TGTGCCAGCATACTCGATCATTTCACCTCCTACGAGCAGTACTTC.

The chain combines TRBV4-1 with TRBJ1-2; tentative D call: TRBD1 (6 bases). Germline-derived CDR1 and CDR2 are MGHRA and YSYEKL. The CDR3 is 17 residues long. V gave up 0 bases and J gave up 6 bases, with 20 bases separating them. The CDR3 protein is CASSQEPRDPSGDGYTF. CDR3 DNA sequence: TGCGCCAGCAGCCAAGAGCCGCGGGACCCATCAGGGGATGGCTACACCTTC.

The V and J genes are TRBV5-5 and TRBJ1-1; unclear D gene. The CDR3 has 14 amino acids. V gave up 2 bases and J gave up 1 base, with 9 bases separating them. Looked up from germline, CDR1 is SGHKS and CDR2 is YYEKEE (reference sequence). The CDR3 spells CASSFTIPNTEAFF. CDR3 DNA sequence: TGTGCCAGCAGCTTTACTATTCCGAACACTGAAGCTTTCTTT.

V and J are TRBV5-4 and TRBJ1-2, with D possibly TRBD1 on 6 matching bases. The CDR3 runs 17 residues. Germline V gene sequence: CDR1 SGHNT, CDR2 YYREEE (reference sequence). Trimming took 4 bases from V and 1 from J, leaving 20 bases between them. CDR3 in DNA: TGTGCCAGCAGCCCGGGCTCAGGGGTGGGTGATAACTATGGCTACACCTTC. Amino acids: CASSPGSGVGDNYGYTF.

CDR3 loop: CASSIINEQFF. The CDR3 region has the DNA TGTGCCAGCAGCATAATTAATGAGCAGTTCTTC. The chain combines TRBV25-1 with TRBJ2-1; D is unresolved. The CDR3 has 11 residues. V was clipped by 6 bases and J by 7 bases, with 7 bases between them. CDR1 is MGHDK, CDR2 SYGVNS, per germline.

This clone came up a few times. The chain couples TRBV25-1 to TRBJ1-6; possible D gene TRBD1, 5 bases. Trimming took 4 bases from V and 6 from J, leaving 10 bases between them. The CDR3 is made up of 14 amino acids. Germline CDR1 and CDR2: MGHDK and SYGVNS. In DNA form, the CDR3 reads TGTGCCAGCAGTGGACTAGGGGTTAATTCACCCCTCCACTTT. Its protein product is CASSGLGVNSPLHF.